The 26 T cell receptor beta chains reported below all come from one sample, sequenced in a study of CD8+ T cells in alopecia areata. Following extraction, RNA underwent reverse transcription to cDNA, which served as the sequencing template. Some clones are missing from TCRdb's copy, which holds only in-frame ones; the method was immunoSEQ multiplex PCR. This sample carries some 110,000 clones, none of them present only once. Sequencing used lesional skin. The receptors here all came from a C3H/HeJ mouse with alopecia areata. The strain's MHC type: H2-k.

To note about this clone: The listed genes are named as in mouse. The CDR3 extends 4 residues past the end of the read, so its final part is completed from the germline J gene. V and J are TRBV13-1 and TRBJ2-1, with 10 bases matching TRBD2. This CDR3 comprises 14 residues. The V gene's germline CDR1 is NSHNY and CDR2 SYGAGN. Unmatched junction bases numbered 2, after V lost 5 bases and J lost 3 bases. This chain's CDR3 is CASRLGGRYAEQFF. The part of the CDR3 DNA that was read is TGTGCCAGCAGGCTGGGGGGGCGCTATGCT.

This clone turned up a few times. Gene names and germline refer to mouse. The CDR3 goes on 4 residues after the read ends, and that part is filled in from the germline J gene. Within the sample, other DNA sequences also encode this same CDR3. This chain connects TRBV31 to TRBJ2-3; the D gene is possibly TRBD1 (6 bases). In germline, CDR1 is GKSSPN, CDR2 SITVG. V was shortened by 0 bases and J by 1 base, with 11 bases between the two germline ends. CDR3 size: 15 residues. This chain's CDR3 is CAWSLGRGGAETLYF. The sequenced part of the CDR3 DNA is TGTGCCTGGAGTCTAGGCAGGGGTGGTGCAGAA.

This clone was picked up a small number of times. The germline and genes are mouse ones. The CDR3 end lies 4 residues beyond the end of the read and is filled in from the germline J gene. The chain combines TRBV1 with TRBJ1-1; D is possibly TRBD1 (5 bases). Germline V lookup: CDR1 NSQYPW, CDR2 LRSPGD (reference sequence). The V end was cut by 6 bases, the J end by 0 bases, with 11 bases between. This CDR3 contains 14 residues. The CDR3 spells CTCRGGVTNTEVFF. The CDR3 bases that were read are TGCACCTGCAGGGGAGGGGTGACAAACACA.

This clone was counted between two and nine times. Gene names are mouse gene names. The sequence runs out 4 residues before the end of the CDR3; the remainder is reconstructed from the germline J gene. The chain employs TRBV19 and TRBJ2-2, with 11 bases matching TRBD1. This CDR3 is built from 17 residues. The V and J ends lost 2 bases and 4 bases, in that order; junction bases with no gene match: 7. Germline assignment: CDR1 FNHDT and CDR2 SITEND (reference sequence). CDR3 region: CASSMWTGGAITGQLYF. The sequenced part of the CDR3 DNA is TGTGCCAGCAGTATGTGGACAGGGGGCGCGATCACCGGG.

This clone has a handful of counts. The gene symbols are mouse symbols. The CDR3 end is not reached by the read, which stops 4 residues before it; the germline J gene fills it in. The rearrangement joins TRBV13-3 to TRBJ2-7; TRBD2 matches at 8 bases. Germline V lookup: CDR1 NNHDY, CDR2 SYVADS. This CDR3 is built from 14 residues. The sequenced part of the CDR3 DNA is TGTGCCAGCAGTCAGACGTGGACTGGGTAT. Translated: CASSQTWTGY. The whole CDR3 sequence is CASSQTWTGYEQYF.

This clone was counted a few times. Mouse germline and gene names are used. The read comes to an end 4 residues before the CDR3 does, leaving the germline J gene to fill in the end. This chain joins TRBV13-3 and TRBJ2-5, with 10 bases matching TRBD2. CDR3 length equals 17 residues. The V gene end was trimmed by 0 bases and the J gene end by 2 bases; junction bases not matched to a gene: 6. Germline V gene lookup returns CDR1 NNHDY and CDR2 SYVADS. Incomplete CDR3 DNA: TGTGCCAGCAGTGATGACTGGGGGGGGCTGCTCCAAGAC. Translating it yields CASSDDWGGLLQD. The full CDR3 is CASSDDWGGLLQDTQYF.

Comments on this clone: Gene names denote mouse genes. The CDR3 protein is CASSLDGQGANERLFF. CDR3 DNA, as far as it was read: TGTGCAAGCAGCTTAGATGGACAGGGGGCCAACGAA. The rearrangement uses TRBV16 and TRBJ1-4; TRBD1 aligns across 10 bases. The read ends 4 residues early relative to the CDR3; the germline J gene fills the gap. Germline V gives CDR1 SGHSA, CDR2 FRNQAP. The CDR3 contains 16 residues. V lost 0 bases and J lost 3; bases outside the gene matches: 1.

The sample holds many counts of this clone. Mouse names are used for the genes. The read gets to within 4 residues of the CDR3 end, and the germline J gene fills in the rest. This chain connects TRBV19 to TRBJ2-1; TRBD1 agrees at 7 bases. CDR1 is FNHDT and CDR2 is SITEND in the germline V gene (reference sequence). Trimming cost V 2 bases and J 3 bases; bases outside gene matches: 5. This CDR3 region has 15 residues. The CDR3 reads CASSIGQVRYAEQFF. The CDR3 bases that were read are TGTGCCAGCAGTATCGGACAGGTCCGCTATGCT.

This clone was detected many times. One base away lies a much larger clone, so this may be a sequencing read error. Gene names denote mouse genes. The read stops 4 residues short of the end of the CDR3; the missing end is completed from the germline J gene. The chain employs TRBV19 and TRBJ2-1; tentatively, D is TRBD1 (5 bases). The CDR3 has 13 residues. CDR1 is FNHDT, CDR2 SITEND, per germline (reference sequence). The V end was cut by 4 bases, the J end by 1 base, with 6 bases between. CDR3 DNA (partial): TGTGCCAGCAGTCACAGGAACTATGCT. Its protein is CASSHRNYA. The whole CDR3 sequence reads CASSHRNYAEQFF.

This clone was seen only a few times. Any gene name here is a mouse gene name. The missing CDR3 end, 4 residues past where the read stops, is filled in from the germline J gene. The chain uses TRBV13-1 and TRBJ2-3, with D possibly being TRBD1 (5 bases). V lost 2 bases and J 4 bases, leaving 17 bases between the germline ends. CDR3 length equals 16 residues. Germline-derived CDR1 and CDR2 are NSHNY and SYGAGN. The CDR3 here is CASSEEQVRSTETLYF. CDR3 DNA (partial): TGTGCCAGCAGTGAGGAACAGGTTCGAAGTACAGAA.

This clone was found a few times. Germline and genes: mouse. The missing CDR3 end, 4 residues past where the read stops, is filled in from the germline J gene. The V call is TRBV19, the J call TRBJ2-2, with TRBD1 matching over 7 bases. Looked up from germline, CDR1 is FNHDT and CDR2 is SITEND (reference sequence). The CDR3 runs 14 residues. After removal of 4 bases from V and 2 bases from J, the junction contained 2 bases not matched to a gene. The DNA read from the CDR3 is TGTGCCAGCAGTCTCAGGGGGAACACCGGG. Residues: CASSLRGNTG. The whole CDR3 sequence is CASSLRGNTGQLYF.

This clone was detected a few times. Genes here carry mouse names. The CDR3 is cut off 4 residues early in the read; its end comes from the germline J gene. This chain joins TRBV13-3 and TRBJ2-2, with D possibly matching TRBD2 (7 bases). The V and J ends lost 1 base and 6 bases respectively, with 10 bases between them. The CDR3 runs to 14 residues. The germline V gene has CDR1 NNHDY and CDR2 SYVADS. CDR3 in amino acids: CASSDLGAPGQLYF. Incomplete CDR3 DNA: TGTGCCAGCAGTGATCTGGGGGCGCCCGGG.

About this clone: Gene names are mouse gene names. The read ends 4 residues early relative to the CDR3; the germline J gene fills the gap. This chain connects TRBV13-2 to TRBJ2-7; 9 nucleotides match TRBD2. The CDR3 spans 15 residues. From germline, CDR1 is NNHNN and CDR2 SYGAGS (reference sequence). The CDR3 is CASGDLSWGGYEQYF. CDR3 DNA, as far as it was read: TGTGCCAGCGGTGATTTATCCTGGGGGGGATAT.

Only a few counts were recorded for this clone. Gene names and germline match the mouse. The read ends 4 residues shy of where the CDR3 ends; the end is completed using the germline J gene. V is TRBV13-3 and J is TRBJ2-2; 8 bases match TRBD2. Trimming at V came to 4 bases and at J to 6 bases, leaving 2 bases not matched to a gene. Germline CDR1 NNHDY, CDR2 SYVADS. The CDR3 covers 13 residues. CDR3 region: CASSPGGSGQLYF. Incomplete CDR3 DNA: TGTGCCAGCAGTCCTGGGGGGTCCGGG.

This clone has at least ten counts. The genes and germline here are from mouse. The chain's CDR3 is CASSAQANERLFF. Incomplete CDR3 DNA: TGTGCCAGCAGTGCTCAGGCCAACGAA. The chain carries TRBV13-3 and TRBJ1-4; D not certain. The CDR3 end lies 4 residues beyond the end of the read and is filled in from the germline J gene. Trimming took off 3 bases at V and 3 bases at J, with 6 bases between the two ends. This CDR3 has 13 residues. The V gene's germline CDR1 is NNHDY and CDR2 SYVADS.

This clone was counted a few times. Gene names and germline refer to mouse. Sequencing ends 4 residues short of the CDR3 end; the germline J gene provides the rest. The J gene is TRBJ2-1, the V gene TRBV14; 10 positions agree with TRBD2. In germline, CDR1 is SGHDT, CDR2 FRDEAV. Trimming at V came to 2 bases and at J to 1 base, leaving 3 bases not matched to a gene. This CDR3 has 16 amino acids. CDR3 residues: CASSLGLGANYAEQFF. Incomplete CDR3 DNA: TGTGCCAGCAGTTTAGGACTGGGGGCCAACTATGCT.

This clone was found many times. Mouse gene names and germline throughout. The CDR3 end falls 4 residues outside the read, so it is completed with the germline J gene. This rearrangement joins TRBV1 to TRBJ1-1; 9 bases align to TRBD1. J was trimmed by 0 bases and V by 0 bases; bases with no gene match: 2. The CDR3 runs 16 residues. Looked up from germline, CDR1 is NSQYPW and CDR2 is LRSPGD (reference sequence). The sequenced part of the CDR3 DNA is TGCACCTGCAGTGCAGATCGGACAGGGGCAAACACA. Amino acid sequence: CTCSADRTGANT. The entire CDR3 protein is CTCSADRTGANTEVFF.

About this clone: Gene names and germline match the mouse. Read data end 4 residues before the CDR3 end; the end is taken from the germline J gene. The chain employs TRBV1 and TRBJ1-1; the D gene is possibly TRBD1 (5 bases). With 2 bases removed from V and 0 bases from J, the gap between germline ends came to 10 bases. CDR1 and CDR2 from the germline V gene are NSQYPW and LRSPGD (reference sequence). The CDR3 is 15 residues long. Here the CDR3 reads CTCSARQIANTEVFF. CDR3 DNA (partial): TGCACCTGCAGTGCAAGACAGATCGCAAACACA.

Details on this clone: The germline and genes are mouse ones. The CDR3 sequence: CASSQTGGMTGQLYF. The CDR3 DNA, read in part, is TGTGCCAGCAGTCAGACAGGGGGTATGACCGGG. The rearrangement joins TRBV19 to TRBJ2-2; the match to TRBD1 covers 9 bases. From the germline J gene comes the end of the CDR3, since the read stops 4 residues before it. In germline, CDR1 is FNHDT, CDR2 SITEND (reference sequence). The trim removed 4 bases at V and 5 bases at J, leaving 6 bases unmatched. The CDR3 extends over 15 amino acids.

This clone occurred many times. Genes and germline are mouse. The CDR3 goes on 4 residues after the read ends, and that part is filled in from the germline J gene. This chain uses TRBV13-3 with TRBJ2-2; D is uncertain. Trimming removed 0 bases at V and 0 bases at J, with 3 bases between. Germline V CDR1 and CDR2: NNHDY, SYVADS. The CDR3 spans 14 residues. This chain's CDR3 is CASSDATNTGQLYF. CDR3 DNA, as far as it was read: TGTGCCAGCAGTGATGCCACAAACACCGGG.

This clone turned up a few times. This may come from a read error, since a much larger clone is one base off. All gene names here are mouse names. The CDR3 end is not reached by the read, which stops 4 residues before it; the germline J gene fills it in. The gene calls are TRBV13-3 and TRBJ2-5; TRBD2 matches 8 bases. The CDR3 is 15 amino acids. CDR1 NNHDY and CDR2 SYVADS come from the germline V gene. With 4 bases clipped from V and 0 bases from J, the junction kept 4 bases outside the gene matches. CDR3 bases read: TGTGCCAGCAGTATGACTGGGGCTAACCAAGAC. Translating it yields CASSMTGANQD. The entire CDR3 reads CASSMTGANQDTQYF.

Note on this clone: At residue 10, TCRdb's protein disagrees with the DNA translation; the protein shown here derives from the DNA. Mouse gene names and germline throughout. The read is 3 residues too short to cover the CDR3 end, so that end is filled in from the germline J gene. This chain connects TRBV19 to TRBJ1-6; 7 bases are shared with TRBD1. TRBJ1-6 is an ORF; its function is uncertain. The CDR3 covers 13 residues. Germline CDR1 reads FNHDT; CDR2 reads SITEND (reference sequence). V gave up 3 bases and J gave up 10 bases; unmatched junction bases: 4. The CDR3 reads CASSRQGGSPLYF. The covered CDR3 bases are TGTGCCAGCAGTAGACAGGGAGGATCGCCC.

This clone has just a few counts. Genes and germline come from the mouse. The observed sequence ends 4 residues before the CDR3 terminus, with the missing tail filled in from the germline J gene. The chain is built from TRBV13-3 and TRBJ2-2; 8 positions agree with TRBD2. The CDR3 spans 15 residues. Trimming removed 3 bases from V and 4 bases from J; junction bases left unmatched: 5. Germline V CDR1 and CDR2: NNHDY, SYVADS. CDR3 DNA, as far as it was read: TGTGCCAGCAGTGCCCGACTGGGGCTCACCGGG. This encodes CASSARLGLTG. Given in full, the CDR3 is CASSARLGLTGQLYF.

Note on this clone: Gene names refer to mouse genes. The read stops 4 residues short of the end of the CDR3; the missing end is completed from the germline J gene. The chain joins TRBV19 to TRBJ2-7; 11 nucleotides line up with TRBD1. This CDR3 comprises 14 residues. Germline V gene sequence: CDR1 FNHDT, CDR2 SITEND (reference sequence). CDR3 DNA, as far as it was read: TGTGCCAGCAGTAGCCGGGACAGGGGGTAT. It codes for CASSSRDRGY. The CDR3 as a whole reads CASSSRDRGYEQYF.

This clone was seen a few times. Gene names and germline refer to mouse. The CDR3 is cut off 4 residues early in the read; its end comes from the germline J gene. The chain uses TRBV13-3 and TRBJ1-1, with TRBD1 identical over 11 bases. Germline lookup yields CDR1 NNHDY and CDR2 SYVADS. V was pared by 5 bases and J by 3 bases, with 9 bases of the junction left unmatched. This CDR3 region has 16 residues. Incomplete CDR3 DNA: TGTGCCAGCAGAGGGGACAGGGGGAAGGGGGACACA. This translates into CASRGDRGKGDT. The entire CDR3 protein is CASRGDRGKGDTEVFF.

On this clone itself: Germline and genes here are mouse. The sequence runs out 4 residues before the end of the CDR3; the remainder is reconstructed from the germline J gene. The chain joins TRBV13-3 to TRBJ2-5; 9 positions agree with TRBD2. The CDR3 spans 16 residues. Trimming took 3 bases from V and 0 from J; bases not matched to a gene: 5. Germline V CDR1 and CDR2: NNHDY, SYVADS. The covered CDR3 bases are TGTGCCAGCAGTGCCTGGGGGGGGATTAACCAAGAC. This encodes CASSAWGGINQD. The CDR3 reads in full as CASSAWGGINQDTQYF.